This T cell receptor beta chain was captured in a study of blood T cell repertoires in COVID-19. On the study more broadly: Sites in the United States, Italy and Spain provided acute and convalescent COVID-19 samples. T cells, B-cell-depleted T cells, or PBMCs provided the cDNA or gDNA that served as material.

The CDR3 extends over 16 amino acids. From germline, CDR1 is LGHNA and CDR2 YSLEER. V was clipped by 3 bases and J by 3 bases, with 14 bases between them. Original analysis: By means of reference gene primer amplification, nucleated cell counts were estimated. TCRdb keeps only in-frame clones here, not all; method: immunoSEQ multiplex PCR. The V and J calls and clone size are taken from that table; D and trimming were inferred from the DNA. This repertoire shows around 200,000 clones, approximately 85% found once; its top ten account for around 3.3%. The chain joins TRBV4-3 to TRBJ1-4, with TRBD1 as a possible D gene (5 bases). The receptor was isolated from a man in his 60s with acute or convalescent COVID-19. Sequencing input: peripheral blood. The CDR3 bases are TGCGCCAGCAGCCAGGAAACGGTCAGGGCTAATGAAAAACTGTTTTTT. The encoded protein is CASSQETVRANEKLFF.